The 6 T cell receptor beta chains below all came from one sample that was sequenced in a study of OX40 agonist ivuxolimab in advanced cancers. Libraries were prepared by immunoSEQ multiplex PCR; TCRdb keeps only in-frame clonotypes and omits some of them. The table has 9,500 to 15,000 clones, about four fifths seen once. This specimen was CD4+ or CD8+ T cells sorted from blood, taken in a trial of the OX40 agonist ivuxolimab. These receptors originate from an adult with an advanced solid tumor such as melanoma, head and neck, liver or kidney cancer.

The J gene is TRBJ2-5, the V gene TRBV5-1; D is perhaps TRBD1 or TRBD2 (5 bases each). CDR1 and CDR2 from the germline V gene are SGHRS and YFSETQ. The V end lost 8 bases, the J end lost 5 bases, and 22 bases lay between the germline ends. The CDR3 is 15 amino acids. The CDR3: CASAYEYGARETQYF. The DNA for the CDR3 is TGCGCCAGTGCGTACGAATACGGGGCCAGGGAGACCCAGTACTTC.

This clone appeared a few times. V gene TRBV27 combines with J gene TRBJ2-1; D remains unclear. The V end lost 2 bases, the J end lost 8 bases, and 10 bases lay between the germline ends. Germline V gene sequence: CDR1 MNHEY, CDR2 SMNVEV (reference sequence). The CDR3 spans 13 residues. The DNA for the CDR3 is TGTGCCAGCAGTTTAGGTTGGGGTTATGAGCAGTTCTTC. Translating gives CASSLGWGYEQFF.

The V gene is TRBV10-2, the J gene TRBJ1-2; D uncertain. V was shortened by 9 bases and J by 4 bases, with 18 bases between the two germline ends. Germline V gene data show CDR1 as WSHSY and CDR2 as SAAADI. This CDR3 is built from 14 residues. CDR3 DNA: TGCGCCAGTCGTCGAGATGGCGCTGGCTATGGCTACACCTTC. Protein product: CASRRDGAGYGYTF.

The chain carries TRBV7-6 and TRBJ2-2; the match to TRBD2 covers 9 bases. The CDR3 consists of 16 residues. Germline values: CDR1 SGHVS, CDR2 FNYEAQ. Germline trimming cut 5 bases from V and 4 bases from J; bases unmatched to any gene: 8. The CDR3 spells CASSPGTSRATGELFF. The DNA for the CDR3 is TGTGCCAGCAGCCCTGGGACTAGCAGAGCCACCGGGGAGCTGTTTTTT.

The chain is built from TRBV18 and TRBJ2-1; the D gene is possibly TRBD2 (6 bases). The CDR3 extends over 13 amino acids. Germline assignment: CDR1 KGHSH and CDR2 LQKENI. The V and J ends lost 5 bases and 6 bases respectively, with 11 bases between them. CDR3 nucleotide sequence: TGTGCCAGCTCAACCGGGAGAGCCAATGAGCAGTTCTTC. Its translation is CASSTGRANEQFF.

The rearrangement links TRBV29-1 to TRBJ2-1; D is ambiguous. The germline CDR1 and CDR2 sequences are SQVTM and ANQGSEA. With 3 bases removed from V and 12 bases from J, the gap between germline ends came to 15 bases. The CDR3 has 12 amino acids. For the CDR3, the DNA is TGCAGCGTTGAGAGCTCCTTTACTTGGCAGTTCTTC. Protein product: CSVESSFTWQFF.